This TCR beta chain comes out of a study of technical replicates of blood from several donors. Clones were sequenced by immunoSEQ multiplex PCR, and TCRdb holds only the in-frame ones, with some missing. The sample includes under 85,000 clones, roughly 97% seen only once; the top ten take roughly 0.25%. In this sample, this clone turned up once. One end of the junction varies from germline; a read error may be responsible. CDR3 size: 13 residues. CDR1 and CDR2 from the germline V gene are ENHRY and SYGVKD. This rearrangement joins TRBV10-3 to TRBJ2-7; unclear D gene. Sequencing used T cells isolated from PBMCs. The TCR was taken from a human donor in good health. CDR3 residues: CAISEGDGSLAHF. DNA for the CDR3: TGTGCCATCAGTGAGGGAGATGGGTCCTTGGCGCACTTC.